Each of the 25 T cell receptor beta chains below was sequenced from the same sample in a study of molecular identifiers for immune sequencing clone quantification. One entry per CDR3 protein results from TCRdb running MiXCR on the PCR reads. The table has over 550,000 distinct CDR3 sequences, less than 30% seen once; the top ten hold about 0.84%. What was sequenced was naive CD8+ T cells from blood, with Jurkat cell RNA spiked in. Subset defined: FACS-sorted CD8+CD4-CCR7+CD45RA+ naive T cells. Receptor source: a human donor in good health. Some libraries in this study had Jurkat cell RNA spiked in.

The chain employs TRBV14 and TRBJ2-1, with D unclear. The CDR3 extends over 13 amino acids. CDR1 is SGHDN, CDR2 FVKESK, per germline. The V and J ends lost 3 bases and 9 bases respectively, with 12 bases between them. The CDR3 DNA reads TGTGCCAGCAGCCAGCGGAGTGCGGTTGAGCAGTTCTTC. Amino acid sequence: CASSQRSAVEQFF.

This clonotype was counted many times. This chain uses TRBV6-5 with TRBJ2-6; a possible D gene is TRBD1 (5 bases). Trimming took off 0 bases at V and 0 bases at J, with 12 bases between the two ends. The CDR3 contains 18 residues. Germline assignment: CDR1 MNHEY and CDR2 SVGAGI. CDR3 in amino acids: CASSYSTAYYSGANVLTF. CDR3 nucleotides: TGTGCCAGCAGTTACTCGACAGCTTATTACTCTGGGGCCAACGTCCTGACTTTC.

The chain has TRBV6-5 and TRBJ1-5; D might be TRBD1 (5 bases). CDR3 size: 13 residues. V was trimmed by 4 bases and J by 8 bases, leaving 12 bases between them. Per germline, CDR1 MNHEY and CDR2 SVGAGI. The CDR3 is CASSLDWGKPQHF. The CDR3 DNA reads as TGTGCCAGCAGTTTGGACTGGGGGAAGCCCCAGCATTTT.

This clonotype was observed a handful of times. The chain joins TRBV7-6 to TRBJ2-1; 12 nucleotides line up with TRBD2. Unmatched junction bases numbered 8, after V lost 4 bases and J lost 10 bases. Germline CDR1 SGHVS, CDR2 FNYEAQ. The CDR3 has 15 amino acids. The CDR3: CASSSSGRAMGEQFF. The CDR3 DNA follows: TGTGCCAGCAGCTCTAGCGGGAGGGCCATGGGAGAGCAGTTCTTC.

Details on this clonotype: A much larger clone sits a single nucleotide away, making a read error possible. This rearrangement joins TRBV5-1 to TRBJ2-2, with D possibly TRBD2 on 6 matching bases. CDR1 and CDR2 (germline): SGHRS, YFSETQ. The CDR3 length is 15 residues. The CDR3 sequence: CASSFASENTWELFF. CDR3 nucleotide sequence: TGCGCCAGCAGCTTCGCTAGCGAGAACACCTGGGAGCTGTTTTTT.

V and J are TRBV3-1 and TRBJ1-1, with D perhaps TRBD1 (5 bases). CDR3 size: 16 residues. From germline, CDR1 is LGHDT and CDR2 YNNKEL (reference sequence). Deletions cut 2 bases from V and 1 base from J, with 14 bases between. The CDR3 DNA reads TGTGCCAGCAGCCAAAGGGCAGGGCGGGGGAACACTGAAGCTTTCTTT. Translated, it gives CASSQRAGRGNTEAFF.

With regard to this clonotype: A clone one base away is much larger, so this may be a read error. The rearrangement links TRBV7-9 to TRBJ2-1; TRBD2 is a possible D gene (5 bases). Trimming removed 1 base at V and 0 bases at J, with 13 bases between. Germline CDR1 reads SEHNR; CDR2 reads FQNEAQ (reference sequence). This CDR3 region has 17 residues. The DNA for the CDR3 is TGTGCCAGCAGCTTAGTTCCGAGGGTCTACTCCTACAATGAGCAGTTCTTC. It specifies CASSLVPRVYSYNEQFF.

In regard to this clonotype: The CDR3 does not end in the conserved phenylalanine or tryptophan, so this is likely a read error. CDR3 nucleotide sequence: TGTGCCAGCAGCCTGATACGGAGCTCCTACAATGAGCAGTTCTAC. This translates into CASSLIRSSYNEQFY. The J gene is TRBJ2-1, the V gene TRBV12-3 or TRBV12-4; no reliable D call. The V gene lost 6 bases and the J gene lost 0 bases, with 12 bases spanning the gap. The CDR3 totals 15 residues.

As to this clonotype: This may arise from a read error, as a much more abundant clone is one base away. The rearrangement joins TRBV4-1 to TRBJ1-1; D is perhaps TRBD1 (5 bases). This CDR3 is 16 amino acids long. The germline V gene encodes CDR1 MGHRA and CDR2 YSYEKL. With 0 bases removed from V and 0 bases from J, the gap between germline ends came to 11 bases. In nucleotides, the CDR3 is TGCGCCAGCAGCCAAGATGGGGCGGGGATGAACACTGAAGCTTTCTTT. Its translation is CASSQDGAGMNTEAFF.

CDR3 sequence: CASSQERGLSIYGYTF. CDR3 DNA sequence: TGCGCCAGCAGCCAAGAAAGGGGGCTCTCGATCTATGGCTACACCTTC. The gene calls are TRBV4-3 and TRBJ1-2, with TRBD1 matching over 7 bases. J was trimmed by 4 bases and V by 0 bases; bases with no gene match: 8. Germline V gene data show CDR1 as LGHNA and CDR2 as YSLEER. The CDR3 consists of 16 residues.

On this clonotype: This may stem from a read error, because a much larger clone lies one nucleotide away. The rearrangement uses TRBV28 and TRBJ2-5; D is perhaps TRBD2 (6 bases). This CDR3 comprises 16 residues. Looked up from germline, CDR1 is MDHEN and CDR2 is SYDVKM. V gave up 3 bases and J gave up 0 bases, with 14 bases separating them. The CDR3 spells CASSLLAPNNQETQYF. CDR3 nucleotides: TGTGCCAGCAGTTTGCTAGCGCCCAACAACCAAGAGACCCAGTACTTC.

The chain employs TRBV20-1 and TRBJ2-7; D may be TRBD1 (5 bases). This CDR3 has 13 residues. Germline loops: CDR1 DFQATT, CDR2 SNEGSKA (reference sequence). The V gene lost 0 bases and the J gene lost 6 bases, with 12 bases spanning the gap. The CDR3 sequence: CSAREGRVSEQYF. The CDR3, as DNA: TGCAGTGCTAGAGAAGGCAGGGTGAGCGAGCAGTACTTC.

The rearrangement links TRBV19 to TRBJ1-5, with D tentatively TRBD1 (5 bases). The germline V and J ends were trimmed by 7 bases and 10 bases, with 20 bases remaining between them. CDR3 length: 14 residues. The V gene's germline CDR1 is LNHDA and CDR2 SQIVND (reference sequence). The CDR3 spells CASKVGTVGGPQHF. DNA for the CDR3: TGTGCCAGTAAAGTGGGGACGGTCGGGGGTCCCCAGCATTTT. Supplemented by reference TRBV19 and TRBJ1-5, the full variable domain reads DGGITQSPKYLFRKEGQNVTLSCEQNLNHDAMYWYRQDPGQGLRLIYYSQIVNDFQKGDIAEGYSVSREKKESFPLTVTSAQKNPTAFYLCASKVGTVGGPQHFGDGTRLSIL.

The rearrangement uses TRBV20-1 and TRBJ2-7; TRBD1 agrees at 9 bases. CDR1 and CDR2 from the germline V gene are DFQATT and SNEGSKA (reference sequence). V lost 4 bases, J lost 3 bases, and 19 bases stayed unmatched. The CDR3 has 18 residues. The CDR3 here is CSAIPAEHRDRVYYEQYF. The DNA of the CDR3 is TGCAGTGCTATACCGGCCGAGCACCGGGACAGGGTTTACTACGAGCAGTACTTC.

The sample holds a few counts of this clonotype. This chain connects TRBV12-3 or TRBV12-4 to TRBJ2-1; TRBD2 matches 8 bases. V trimming: 5 bases; J trimming: 8 bases; junction bases outside the gene matches: 17. The CDR3 covers 17 residues. The DNA for the CDR3 is TGTGCCAGCAGTCCCGCCCCAACGGGAGGGCCTGATGATGAGCAGTTCTTC. It specifies CASSPAPTGGPDDEQFF.

This clonotype has only one observation. Being one base from a much bigger clone, this may be a read error. The rearrangement joins TRBV28 to TRBJ2-3; D is unresolved. CDR1 is MDHEN, CDR2 SYDVKM, per germline. This CDR3 is built from 14 residues. The CDR3 loop is CASSLRVNTATQYF. The CDR3 DNA follows: TGTGCCAGCAGTTTACGGGTGAACACAGCTACGCAGTATTTT.

The sample holds a few counts of this clonotype. The CDR3 DNA reads as TGTGCCAGCAGCGTAGGCGGTGGCTTGACTGAAGCTTTCTTT. The encoded protein is CASSVGGGLTEAFF. This chain connects TRBV9 to TRBJ1-1; D gene ambiguous. V lost 0 bases, J lost 5 bases, and 11 bases lay in between. CDR3 length: 14 residues. Per the germline V gene, CDR1 is SGDLS and CDR2 is YYNGEE.

This clonotype was found a few times. This chain joins TRBV12-3 or TRBV12-4 and TRBJ2-1; TRBD2 matches at 10 bases. After removal of 3 bases from V and 1 base from J, the junction contained 6 bases not matched to a gene. This CDR3 spans 17 amino acids. CDR3 in DNA: TGTGCCAGCAGTTTGGCGGCTAGCGGGGGATCCTACAATGAGCAGTTCTTC. It translates to CASSLAASGGSYNEQFF.

This clonotype was observed at least ten times. The chain links TRBV29-1 to TRBJ2-7; the D is unclear. CDR3 length equals 12 residues. Germline loops: CDR1 SQVTM, CDR2 ANQGSEA. V was cut by 5 bases and J by 2 bases, with 10 bases left in between. The CDR3 reads CSVQASAYEQYF. The CDR3 DNA reads TGCAGCGTTCAGGCTTCTGCCTACGAGCAGTACTTC.

On this clonotype itself: A much bigger clone sits one base away, suggesting this may be a read error. The chain links TRBV5-1 to TRBJ2-5, with TRBD1 as a possible D gene (6 bases). V shed 1 base and J shed 2 bases, with 15 bases lying between them. Germline V lookup: CDR1 SGHRS, CDR2 YFSETQ. This CDR3 region has 16 residues. Here the CDR3 reads CASSLSQGCAQETQYF. CDR3 sequence (DNA): TGCGCCAGCAGCTTGTCCCAGGGGTGTGCTCAAGAGACCCAGTACTTC.

The gene calls are TRBV18 and TRBJ2-5, with 7 bases that match TRBD2. This CDR3 is 15 amino acids long. CDR1 is KGHSH and CDR2 is LQKENI in the germline V gene. V was pared by 4 bases and J by 4 bases, with 9 bases of the junction left unmatched. The CDR3 DNA reads as TGTGCCAGCTCACAAGCTGGGGGGGATGGAGAGACCCAGTACTTC. This sequence encodes CASSQAGGDGETQYF. The full variable domain, with the rest looked up from reference TRBV18 and TRBJ2-5, is NAGVMQNPRHLVRRRGQEARLRCSPMKGHSHVYWYRQLPEEGLKFMVYLQKENIIDESGMPKERFSAEFPKEGPSILRIQQVVRGDSAAYFCASSQAGGDGETQYFGPGTRLLVL.

V usage is TRBV27 and J usage is TRBJ2-5; D is ambiguous. Germline CDR1 MNHEY, CDR2 SMNVEV (reference sequence). This CDR3 spans 15 amino acids. The germline V and J ends were trimmed by 5 bases and 1 base, with 14 bases remaining between them. CDR3 region: CASSRYSAFQETQYF. For the CDR3, the DNA is TGTGCCAGCAGTCGTTACTCTGCCTTCCAAGAGACCCAGTACTTC.

V gene TRBV7-9 combines with J gene TRBJ1-4; D is ambiguous. From germline, CDR1 is SEHNR and CDR2 FQNEAQ (reference sequence). V was cut by 5 bases and J by 5 bases, with 12 bases left in between. The CDR3 has 14 residues. CDR3 amino acids: CASSSTFENEKLFF. CDR3 coding DNA: TGTGCCAGCAGCAGCACTTTCGAGAATGAAAAACTGTTTTTT.

This clonotype was picked up a small number of times. CDR3 nucleotides: TGCAGCGTTGAAGTTGGTGAGCAGTACTTC. Encoded protein: CSVEVGEQYF. The V gene is TRBV29-1, the J gene TRBJ2-7, with D hard to call. Looked up from germline, CDR1 is SQVTM and CDR2 is ANQGSEA. V was pared by 1 base and J by 7 bases, with 5 bases between. The CDR3 extends over 10 amino acids.

Notes on this clonotype: One end of the junction varies from germline; a read error may be responsible. This chain uses TRBV6-2 or TRBV6-3 with TRBJ1-5; the D is unclear. Germline CDR1 is MNHEY and CDR2 is SVGEGT. The CDR3 runs 14 residues. CDR3 nucleotide sequence: TGTGCCAGCAGCCCCCTCGATAGCAATCAGCCCCCGCATTTT. It specifies CASSPLDSNQPPHF.